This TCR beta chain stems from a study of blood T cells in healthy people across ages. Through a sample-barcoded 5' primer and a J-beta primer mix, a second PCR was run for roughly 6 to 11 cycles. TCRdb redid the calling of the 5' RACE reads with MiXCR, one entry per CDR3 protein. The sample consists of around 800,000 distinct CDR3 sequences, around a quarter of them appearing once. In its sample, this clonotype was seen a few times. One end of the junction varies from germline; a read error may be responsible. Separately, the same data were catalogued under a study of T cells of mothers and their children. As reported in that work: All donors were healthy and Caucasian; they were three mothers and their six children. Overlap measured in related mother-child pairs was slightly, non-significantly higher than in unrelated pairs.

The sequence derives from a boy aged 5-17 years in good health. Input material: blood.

CDR3 protein: CASSLNGNEQFF. The CDR3, as DNA: TGTGCCAGCAGCCTTAATGGTAATGAGCAGTTCTTC. This chain joins TRBV5-1 and TRBJ2-1; D gene unclear. Germline V gene data show CDR1 as SGHRS and CDR2 as YFSETQ. The CDR3 is made up of 12 amino acids. The full variable domain, with the rest looked up from reference TRBV5-1 and TRBJ2-1, is KAGVTQTPRYLIKTRGQQVTLSCSPISGHRSVSWYQQTPGQGLQFLFEYFSETQRNKGNFPGRFSGRQFSNSRSEMNVSTLELGDSALYLCASSLNGNEQFFGPGTRLTVL.